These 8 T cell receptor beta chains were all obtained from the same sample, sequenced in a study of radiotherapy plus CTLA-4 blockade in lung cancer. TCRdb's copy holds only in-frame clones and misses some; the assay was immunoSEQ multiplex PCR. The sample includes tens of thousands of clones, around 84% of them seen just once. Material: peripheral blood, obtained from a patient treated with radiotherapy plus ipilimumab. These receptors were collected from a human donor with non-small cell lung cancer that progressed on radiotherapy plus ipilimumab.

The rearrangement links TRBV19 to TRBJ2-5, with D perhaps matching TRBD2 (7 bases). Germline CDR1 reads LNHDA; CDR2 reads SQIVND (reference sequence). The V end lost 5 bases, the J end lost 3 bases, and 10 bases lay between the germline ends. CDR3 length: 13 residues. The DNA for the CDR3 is TGTGCCAGTAGTCGAGGGGGGGAAGAGACCCAGTACTTC. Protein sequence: CASSRGGEETQYF.

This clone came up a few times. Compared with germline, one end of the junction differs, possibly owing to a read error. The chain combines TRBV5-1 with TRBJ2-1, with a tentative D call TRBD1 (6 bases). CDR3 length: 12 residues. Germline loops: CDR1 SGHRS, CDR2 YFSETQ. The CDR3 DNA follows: TGCGCCAGCAGCTTGGCCGGGGACATACGGCTCTTC. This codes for CASSLAGDIRLF.

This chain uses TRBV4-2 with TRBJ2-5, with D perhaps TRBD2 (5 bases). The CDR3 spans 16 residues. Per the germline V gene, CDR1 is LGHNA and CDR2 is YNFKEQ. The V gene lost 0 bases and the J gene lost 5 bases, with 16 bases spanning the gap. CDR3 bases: TGTGCCAGCAGCCAAGATGTCGGGCCCCGCGGGGAGACCCAGTACTTC. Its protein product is CASSQDVGPRGETQYF.

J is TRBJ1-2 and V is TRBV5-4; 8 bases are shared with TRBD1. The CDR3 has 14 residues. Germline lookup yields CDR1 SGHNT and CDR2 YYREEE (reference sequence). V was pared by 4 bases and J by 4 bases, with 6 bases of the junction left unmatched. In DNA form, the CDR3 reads TGTGCCAGCAGCCCCGGACAGGGAGGCTATGGCTACACCTTC. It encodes CASSPGQGGYGYTF.

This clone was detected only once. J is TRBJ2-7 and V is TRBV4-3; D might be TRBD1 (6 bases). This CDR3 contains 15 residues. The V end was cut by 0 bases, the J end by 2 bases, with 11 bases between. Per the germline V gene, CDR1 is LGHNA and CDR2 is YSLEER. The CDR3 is CASSQDFNRAYEQYF. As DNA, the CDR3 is TGCGCCAGCAGCCAAGATTTTAACAGGGCCTACGAGCAGTACTTC.

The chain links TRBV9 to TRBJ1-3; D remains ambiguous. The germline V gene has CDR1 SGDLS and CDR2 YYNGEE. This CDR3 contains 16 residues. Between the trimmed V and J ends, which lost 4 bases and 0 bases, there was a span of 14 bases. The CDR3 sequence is CASSIKDFSSGNTIYF. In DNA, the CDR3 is TGTGCCAGCAGCATAAAGGACTTTAGCTCTGGAAACACCATATATTTT.

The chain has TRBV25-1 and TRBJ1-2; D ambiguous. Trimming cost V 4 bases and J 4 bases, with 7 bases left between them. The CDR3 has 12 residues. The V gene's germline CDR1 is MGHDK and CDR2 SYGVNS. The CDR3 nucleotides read TGTGCCAGCAGTGTCTACAGCTATGGCTACACCTTC. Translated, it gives CASSVYSYGYTF.

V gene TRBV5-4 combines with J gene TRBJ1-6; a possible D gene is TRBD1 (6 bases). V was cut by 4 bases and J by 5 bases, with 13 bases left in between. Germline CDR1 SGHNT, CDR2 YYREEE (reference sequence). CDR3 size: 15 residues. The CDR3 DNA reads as TGTGCCAGCAGCCTCGGGGGGCCCAATAATTCACCCCTCCACTTT. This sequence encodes CASSLGGPNNSPLHF.